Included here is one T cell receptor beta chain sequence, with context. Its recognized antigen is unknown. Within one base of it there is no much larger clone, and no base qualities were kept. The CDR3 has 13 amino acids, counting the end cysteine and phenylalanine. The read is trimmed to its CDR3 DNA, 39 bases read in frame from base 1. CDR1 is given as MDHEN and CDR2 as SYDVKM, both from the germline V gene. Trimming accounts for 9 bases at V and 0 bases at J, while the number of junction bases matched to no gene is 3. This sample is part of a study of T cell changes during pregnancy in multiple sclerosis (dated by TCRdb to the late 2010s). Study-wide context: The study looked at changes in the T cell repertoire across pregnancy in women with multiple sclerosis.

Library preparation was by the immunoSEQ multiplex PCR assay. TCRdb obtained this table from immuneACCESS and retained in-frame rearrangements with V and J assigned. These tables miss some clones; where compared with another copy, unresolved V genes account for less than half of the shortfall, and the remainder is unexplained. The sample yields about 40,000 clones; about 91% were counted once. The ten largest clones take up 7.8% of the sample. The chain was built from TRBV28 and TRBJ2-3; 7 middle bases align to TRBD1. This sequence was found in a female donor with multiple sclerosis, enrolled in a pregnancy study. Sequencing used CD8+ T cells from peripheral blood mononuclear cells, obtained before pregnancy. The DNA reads TGTGCCAGTGGGACAGAGAGCACAGATACGCAGTATTTT. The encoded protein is CASGTESTDTQYF.